The 3 T cell receptor beta chains reported below all come from one sample, sequenced in a study of vaccination and CD4 T cells after COVID-19. TCRdb recomputed calls from the PCR reads with MiXCR, one row per CDR3 protein. The sample lists 20,000 or so distinct CDR3 sequences, less than 65% occurring once. The material was CD4+ T cells from blood, obtained after SARS-CoV-2 vaccination. All receptors derive from a human donor who had recovered from COVID-19.

V usage is TRBV10-3 and J usage is TRBJ2-5, with 8 bases aligning to TRBD2. V lost 6 bases and J lost 1; bases outside the gene matches: 4. CDR1 is ENHRY, CDR2 SYGVKD, per germline. The length of the CDR3 is 14 residues. The CDR3 is CAIRGSGTQETQYF. CDR3 DNA sequence: TGTGCCATCAGAGGTAGCGGGACCCAAGAGACCCAGTACTTC.

The rearrangement links TRBV7-2 to TRBJ2-2; D is possibly TRBD2 (6 bases). The CDR3 sequence is 15 residues long. With 5 bases removed from V and 6 bases from J, the gap between germline ends came to 16 bases. Germline V gene lookup returns CDR1 SGHTA and CDR2 FQGNSA. CDR3 region: CASSPILSGAGELFF. CDR3 DNA sequence: TGTGCCAGCAGCCCTATTCTTTCGGGAGCCGGGGAGCTGTTTTTT.

The chain is built from TRBV7-3 and TRBJ1-2, with TRBD1 identical over 8 bases. There are 14 residues in the CDR3. The V segment lost 3 bases and the J segment 4 bases; nucleotides outside the gene matches: 4. Germline lookup yields CDR1 SGHTA and CDR2 FQGTGA. CDR3 DNA sequence: TGTGCCAGCAGCTTCTCGGACAGGGCCTATGGCTACACCTTC. Encoded protein: CASSFSDRAYGYTF.